The 24 T cell receptor beta chains below all came from one sample that was sequenced in a study of T cells in women clearing cervical HPV infection. TCRdb's copy holds only in-frame clones and misses some; the assay was immunoSEQ multiplex PCR. The sample table sets out tens of thousands of clones. Source material: blood buffy coat. The receptors here all came from a woman aged 18-69 years with a cervical HPV16 infection that either progressed to CIN3+ or cleared (not recorded which).

To note about this clone: The read falls 3 residues short of the CDR3 end, and the missing part is taken from the germline J gene. V gene TRBV20-1 combines with J gene TRBJ2-5, with TRBD2 matching 13 bases. Unmatched junction bases numbered 16, after V lost 5 bases and J lost 4 bases. Germline CDR1 and CDR2: DFQATT and SNEGSKA (reference sequence). The CDR3 is 18 amino acids. CDR3 in amino acids: CSAGLLAGGVVGLETQYF. The sequenced CDR3 bases are TGCAGTGCTGGATTACTAGCGGGAGGGGTGGTAGGGTTAGAGACC.

Points on this clone: The CDR3 end lies 3 residues beyond the end of the read and is filled in from the germline J gene. The V call is TRBV6-2 or TRBV6-3, the J call TRBJ2-2, with a weak D call TRBD1 (5 bases). CDR1 is MNHEY, CDR2 SVGEGT, per germline. The CDR3 is made up of 13 amino acids. With 6 bases removed from V and 3 bases from J, the gap between germline ends came to 8 bases. CDR3 region: CASSRQYTGELFF. The sequenced part of the CDR3 DNA is TGTGCCAGCAGCAGACAGTACACCGGGGAG.

For this clone: The read halts 3 residues ahead of the CDR3 end, with the missing end drawn from the germline J gene. This sequence joins TRBV20-1 and TRBJ1-6, with D maybe TRBD1 (5 bases). This CDR3 spans 15 amino acids. Trimming pared 5 bases from V and 2 bases from J, leaving 13 bases between. Germline V gives CDR1 DFQATT, CDR2 SNEGSKA (reference sequence). The covered CDR3 bases are TGCAGTGCTGCCTCTGACAGAGCCTATAATTCACCC. This encodes CSAASDRAYNSP. The whole CDR3 sequence is CSAASDRAYNSPLHF.

Comment on this clone: The read ends 3 residues shy of where the CDR3 ends; the end is completed using the germline J gene. The chain couples TRBV4-2 to TRBJ1-3, with D possibly matching TRBD1 (5 bases). Germline V lookup: CDR1 LGHNA, CDR2 YNFKEQ. V was clipped by 0 bases and J by 2 bases, with 8 bases between them. This CDR3 region has 15 residues. CDR3 loop: CASSQELRAGNTIYF. The covered CDR3 bases are TGTGCCAGCAGCCAAGAACTCAGGGCTGGAAACACC.

A note on this clone: The read stops 3 residues short of the end of the CDR3; the missing end is completed from the germline J gene. The chain is built from TRBV28 and TRBJ2-5, with 7 bases identical to TRBD2. V lost 1 base and J lost 5; bases outside the gene matches: 16. CDR1 MDHEN and CDR2 SYDVKM come from the germline V gene. The CDR3 loop spans 18 amino acids. The part of the CDR3 DNA that was read is TGTGCCAGCAGTTTATTGAAGGCTAGCGGACCCCTAGGGGAGACC. It encodes CASSLLKASGPLGET. The full CDR3 is CASSLLKASGPLGETQYF.

As concerns this clone: The read ends 3 residues early relative to the CDR3; the germline J gene fills the gap. The chain links TRBV12-5 to TRBJ2-1; 14 nucleotides line up with TRBD2. From germline, CDR1 is LGHNT and CDR2 FRNRAP. CDR3 length equals 16 residues. Germline trimming cut 0 bases from V and 9 bases from J; bases unmatched to any gene: 4. The CDR3 loop is CASGLVTSGRAFEQFF. CDR3 bases read: TGTGCTAGTGGTTTGGTGACTAGCGGGAGGGCCTTTGAG.

On this clone itself: Read sequence stops 3 residues before the CDR3 end, and the germline J gene provides the missing end. The rearrangement links TRBV7-9 to TRBJ1-2; TRBD1 matches at 8 bases. Germline CDR1 SEHNR, CDR2 FQNEAQ (reference sequence). The CDR3 totals 13 residues. The chain's CDR3 is CASSSPTGDDYTF. The covered CDR3 bases are TGTGCCAGCAGCTCCCCGACAGGGGACGAC.

Incomplete CDR3 DNA: TGTGCCTGGAGTTTGACGGGGGGCGCGTCCGAC. It specifies CAWSLTGGASD. The whole CDR3 sequence reads CAWSLTGGASDYTF. V usage is TRBV30 and J usage is TRBJ1-2, with D possibly TRBD1 on 6 matching bases. The read stops 3 residues short of the end of the CDR3; the missing end is completed from the germline J gene. Germline assignment: CDR1 GTSNPN and CDR2 SVGIG (reference sequence). This CDR3 comprises 14 residues.

Turning to this clone: The sequenced fragment ends 3 residues before the CDR3 boundary, so the rest is inferred from the germline J gene. The J gene is TRBJ1-2, the V gene TRBV5-6; TRBD1 agrees at 9 bases. The CDR3 contains 13 residues. V lost 3 bases to trimming and J lost 7 bases; unmatched junction nucleotides: 4. The germline gives CDR1 SGHDT, CDR2 YYEEEE. The CDR3 here is CASSSWTGVGYTF. CDR3 DNA (partial): TGTGCCAGCAGCTCCTGGACAGGGGTTGGC.

A note on this clone: Coverage ceases 3 residues before the CDR3 finishes, and the germline J gene fills in the end. The genes are TRBV5-1 and TRBJ1-4, with 7 bases that match TRBD1. This CDR3 region has 15 residues. After removal of 3 bases from V and 5 bases from J, the junction contained 7 bases not matched to a gene. Germline V gene lookup returns CDR1 SGHRS and CDR2 YFSETQ. The CDR3 is CASSSRDSPNEKLFF. The CDR3 DNA, read in part, is TGCGCCAGCAGCTCCCGGGACAGCCCAAATGAAAAA. The variable domain in full, completed from reference TRBV5-1 and TRBJ1-4, reads KAGVTQTPRYLIKTRGQQVTLSCSPISGHRSVSWYQQTPGQGLQFLFEYFSETQRNKGNFPGRFSGRQFSNSRSEMNVSTLELGDSALYLCASSSRDSPNEKLFFGSGTQLSVL.

As to this clone: The CDR3 end falls 3 residues outside the read, so it is completed with the germline J gene. V and J are TRBV18 and TRBJ1-1; 9 nucleotides match TRBD1. The CDR3 sequence is 14 residues long. From germline, CDR1 is KGHSH and CDR2 LQKENI. The trim removed 6 bases at V and 1 base at J, leaving 3 bases unmatched. The CDR3 reads CASSQDRGNTEAFF. The sequenced part of the CDR3 DNA is TGTGCCAGCTCCCAGGACAGGGGGAACACTGAA.

Remarks on this clone: The read is 3 residues too short to cover the CDR3 end, so that end is filled in from the germline J gene. This chain joins TRBV12-3 or TRBV12-4 and TRBJ1-5; D might be TRBD1 (6 bases). The CDR3 totals 16 residues. V lost 4 bases, J lost 1 base, and 14 bases lay in between. The covered CDR3 bases are TGTGCCAGCAGTTCAAAACAGGGATGGAGCAATCAGCCC. Its protein product is CASSSKQGWSNQP. The full CDR3 sequence reads CASSSKQGWSNQPQHF.

Note on this clone: The CDR3 extends 3 residues past the end of the read, so its final part is completed from the germline J gene. V is TRBV2 and J is TRBJ2-5; TRBD2 matches at 10 bases. The CDR3 loop spans 15 amino acids. Germline CDR1 is SNHLY and CDR2 is FYNNEI. The V gene end was trimmed by 3 bases and the J gene end by 2 bases; junction bases not matched to a gene: 3. CDR3 DNA (partial): TGTGCCAGCAGTGACCAAGCGGGGGGGCAAGAGACC. This sequence encodes CASSDQAGGQET. The entire CDR3 sequence reads CASSDQAGGQETQYF.

A remark on this clone: The read is 3 residues too short to cover the CDR3 end, so that end is filled in from the germline J gene. The chain couples TRBV20-1 to TRBJ2-1; TRBD2 aligns across 7 bases. This CDR3 spans 13 amino acids. The J segment lost 9 bases and the V segment lost 6 bases, leaving 11 bases of the junction unmatched. CDR1 and CDR2 (germline): DFQATT, SNEGSKA (reference sequence). This CDR3 reads CSAQARELGEQFF. The DNA read from the CDR3 is TGCAGTGCCCAGGCGCGGGAGTTAGGTGAG.

Of note for this clone: Sequencing ends 3 residues short of the CDR3 end; the germline J gene provides the rest. The chain is built from TRBV5-1 and TRBJ2-3, with TRBD2 identical over 8 bases. The V gene end was trimmed by 0 bases and the J gene end by 0 bases; junction bases not matched to a gene: 6. Germline CDR1 is SGHRS and CDR2 is YFSETQ. This CDR3 spans 17 amino acids. The part of the CDR3 DNA that was read is TGCGCCAGCAGCTTGGTCCCGGCGGGGGGTAGCACAGATACG. Protein sequence: CASSLVPAGGSTDT. The full CDR3 protein reads CASSLVPAGGSTDTQYF.

As for this clone: The read finishes 3 residues shy of the CDR3 end, and the germline J gene is used to complete it. This chain links TRBV19 with TRBJ2-1, with TRBD1 as a possible D gene (6 bases). The ends were cut back, 8 bases at V and 2 bases at J, with 16 bases in the middle. The V gene's germline CDR1 is LNHDA and CDR2 SQIVND (reference sequence). The CDR3 has 15 amino acids. The CDR3 spells CASAPTGPPYNEQFF. CDR3 DNA, as far as it was read: TGTGCCAGTGCTCCGACAGGCCCGCCCTACAATGAG.

In the case of this clone: Read coverage stops 3 residues before the CDR3 terminus; the germline J gene supplies the remainder. This chain joins TRBV10-3 and TRBJ2-3, with a weak D call TRBD2 (5 bases). The CDR3 is made up of 14 amino acids. Per the germline V gene, CDR1 is ENHRY and CDR2 is SYGVKD. The sequenced CDR3 bases are TGTGCCACCGCCGACTACGGAGCCCAAGAGACG. Amino acids: CATADYGAQET. From start to end, the CDR3 is CATADYGAQETQYF.

Concerning this clone: The CDR3 end is not reached by the read, which stops 3 residues before it; the germline J gene fills it in. This rearrangement joins TRBV6-1 to TRBJ1-2; unclear D gene. V gave up 2 bases and J gave up 2 bases, with 15 bases separating them. The CDR3 covers 16 residues. Germline CDR1 MNHNS, CDR2 SASEGT. The CDR3 sequence is CASSEPPGRANYGYTF. The sequenced CDR3 bases are TGTGCCAGCAGTGAACCCCCGGGGAGAGCGAACTATGGC.

On this clone: Relative to the germline gene, one junction end is altered; a read error may explain this. The read comes to an end 3 residues before the CDR3 does, leaving the germline J gene to fill in the end. This rearrangement joins TRBV19 to TRBJ1-2; TRBD1 agrees at 9 bases. The CDR3 has 16 residues. Germline-derived CDR1 and CDR2 are LNHDA and SQIVND (reference sequence). CDR3 bases read: TGTGCCAGTAGTCTAGACCGACAGGGGGCTAACTATGGC. Amino acid sequence: CASSLDRQGANYG. The CDR3, in full, reads CASSLDRQGANYGYTF.

In regard to this clone: The sequence runs out 3 residues before the end of the CDR3; the remainder is reconstructed from the germline J gene. The chain uses TRBV11-2 and TRBJ2-7; 10 bases are a match to TRBD1. Unmatched junction bases numbered 3, after V lost 5 bases and J lost 2 bases. CDR1 is SGHAT, CDR2 FQNNGV, per germline. The CDR3 has 14 residues. The CDR3 bases that were read are TGTGCCAGCAGCGCTGGACAGGGGGCCTACGAG. The encoded protein is CASSAGQGAYE. The whole CDR3 region reads CASSAGQGAYEQYF.

In the case of this clone: The sequenced fragment ends 3 residues before the CDR3 boundary, so the rest is inferred from the germline J gene. The J gene is TRBJ2-1, the V gene TRBV5-1; tentative D call: TRBD1 (5 bases). The CDR3 length is 15 residues. The germline V gene has CDR1 SGHRS and CDR2 YFSETQ. Deletions cut 7 bases from V and 0 bases from J, with 14 bases between. The sequenced part of the CDR3 DNA is TGCGCCAGCGGGCAGGGCCGAAGCTCCTACAATGAG. Translated: CASGQGRSSYNE. The CDR3, in full, reads CASGQGRSSYNEQFF.

Of note for this clone: The missing CDR3 end, 3 residues past where the read stops, is filled in from the germline J gene. The chain recombines TRBV20-1 with TRBJ2-1; 9 bases agree with TRBD2. Germline CDR1 is DFQATT and CDR2 is SNEGSKA (reference sequence). Trimming cost V 6 bases and J 8 bases; bases outside gene matches: 5. This CDR3 has 12 residues. CDR3: CSAEVAGDEQFF. Incomplete CDR3 DNA: TGCAGTGCCGAGGTAGCGGGGGATGAG.

A remark on this clone: The read stops 3 residues short of the end of the CDR3; the missing end is completed from the germline J gene. This chain uses TRBV20-1 with TRBJ2-3; 7 bases are shared with TRBD1. This CDR3 has 11 residues. Per germline, CDR1 DFQATT and CDR2 SNEGSKA (reference sequence). The CDR3 loop reads CSAQGDQPQYF. The CDR3 DNA, read in part, is TGCAGTGCGCAGGGGGATCAGCCG.

Concerning this clone: The read ends 3 residues early relative to the CDR3; the germline J gene fills the gap. The V gene is TRBV10-2, the J gene TRBJ2-5; possibly TRBD1 for D (6 bases). The V end lost 8 bases, the J end lost 3 bases, and 13 bases lay between the germline ends. This CDR3 comprises 13 residues. The V gene's germline CDR1 is WSHSY and CDR2 SAAADI. The CDR3 region is CASRHREKETQYF. The part of the CDR3 DNA that was read is TGCGCCAGCCGTCACAGGGAGAAAGAGACC.